This T cell receptor (beta chain) was sequenced during a study of T-cell reconstitution after alpha-beta-depleted transplantation in children. TCRbeta library preparation incorporated unique molecular identifiers. TCRdb called the PCR reads again in MiXCR, with one record for every CDR3 protein. The sample contains approximately 270,000 distinct CDR3 sequences, about a tenth of which appear only once. Looked up from germline, CDR1 is SEHNR and CDR2 is FQNEAQ (reference sequence). This CDR3 comprises 12 residues. V was pared by 5 bases and J by 8 bases, with 12 bases between. The source is a human donor who donated a stem cell graft to a child with SCID. J is TRBJ1-1 and V is TRBV7-9; D gene ambiguous. The sample was PBMCs from the stem cell graft donor, taken from the stem cell graft. The CDR3 is CASSARSLEAFF. The CDR3 DNA sequence: TGTGCCAGCAGCGCCCGGAGCCTGGAAGCTTTCTTT.